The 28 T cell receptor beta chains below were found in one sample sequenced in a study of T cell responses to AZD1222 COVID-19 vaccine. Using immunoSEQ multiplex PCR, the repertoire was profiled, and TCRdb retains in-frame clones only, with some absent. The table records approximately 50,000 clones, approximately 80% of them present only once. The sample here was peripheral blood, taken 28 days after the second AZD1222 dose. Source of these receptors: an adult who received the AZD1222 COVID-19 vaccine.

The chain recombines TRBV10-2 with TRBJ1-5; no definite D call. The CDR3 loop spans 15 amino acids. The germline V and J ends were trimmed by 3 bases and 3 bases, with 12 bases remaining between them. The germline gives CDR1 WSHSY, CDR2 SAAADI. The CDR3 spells CASSDFTADNQPQHF. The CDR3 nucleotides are TGCGCCAGCAGTGATTTCACAGCCGACAATCAGCCCCAGCATTTT.

CDR3 sequence reads: CASSSTRTYNSPLHF. The CDR3 DNA sequence: TGTGCCAGCAGTTCAACCCGGACGTATAATTCACCCCTCCACTTT. The chain employs TRBV28 and TRBJ1-6; D uncertain. This CDR3 is 15 amino acids long. The germline gives CDR1 MDHEN, CDR2 SYDVKM. The V end lost 4 bases, the J end lost 4 bases, and 11 bases lay between the germline ends.

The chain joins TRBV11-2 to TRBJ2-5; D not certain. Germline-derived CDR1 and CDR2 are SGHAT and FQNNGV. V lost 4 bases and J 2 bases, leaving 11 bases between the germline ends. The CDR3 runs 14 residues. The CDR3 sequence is CASSSLVDQETQYF. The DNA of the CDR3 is TGTGCCAGCAGCTCGCTGGTGGATCAAGAGACCCAGTACTTC.

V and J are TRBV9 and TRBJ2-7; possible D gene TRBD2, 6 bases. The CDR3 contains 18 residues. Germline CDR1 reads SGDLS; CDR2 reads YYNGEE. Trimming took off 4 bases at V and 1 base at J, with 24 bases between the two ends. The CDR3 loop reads CASSRLSGGIFGSYEQYF. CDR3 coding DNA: TGTGCCAGCAGCAGACTAAGTGGAGGGATCTTCGGTTCCTACGAGCAGTACTTC.

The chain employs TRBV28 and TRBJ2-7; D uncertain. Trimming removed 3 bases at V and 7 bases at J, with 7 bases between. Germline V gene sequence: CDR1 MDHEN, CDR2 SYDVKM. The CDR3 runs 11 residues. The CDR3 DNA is TGTGCCAGCAGTTTGGTTAGGGAGCAGTACTTC. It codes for CASSLVREQYF.

The CDR3 here is CASRAASGATTDTQYF. The DNA for the CDR3 is TGTGCCAGTAGGGCCGCTAGCGGGGCTACCACAGATACGCAGTATTTT. The V call is TRBV19, the J call TRBJ2-3; 9 positions agree with TRBD2. J lost 2 bases, V lost 6 bases, and 9 bases had no gene match. The length of the CDR3 is 16 residues. Germline CDR1 is LNHDA and CDR2 is SQIVND (reference sequence).

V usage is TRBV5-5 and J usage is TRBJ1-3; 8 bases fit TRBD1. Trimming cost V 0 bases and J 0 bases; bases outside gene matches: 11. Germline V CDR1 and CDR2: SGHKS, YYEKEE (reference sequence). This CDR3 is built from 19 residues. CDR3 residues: CASSLVGTGIMSSGNTIYF. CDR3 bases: TGTGCCAGCAGCTTGGTAGGGACAGGAATAATGAGCTCTGGAAACACCATATATTTT.

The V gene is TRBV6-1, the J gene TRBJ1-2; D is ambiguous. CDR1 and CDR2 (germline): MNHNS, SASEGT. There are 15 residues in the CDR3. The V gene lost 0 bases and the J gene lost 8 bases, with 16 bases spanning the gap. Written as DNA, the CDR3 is TGTGCCAGCAGTGAAGCTACTCGGGGTCTTAAGGGCTACACCTTC. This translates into CASSEATRGLKGYTF.

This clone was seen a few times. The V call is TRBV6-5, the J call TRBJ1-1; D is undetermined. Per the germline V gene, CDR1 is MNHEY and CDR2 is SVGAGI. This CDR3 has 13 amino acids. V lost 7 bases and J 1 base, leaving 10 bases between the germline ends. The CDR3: CASKLVANTEAFF. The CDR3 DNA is TGTGCCAGCAAGTTAGTCGCGAACACTGAAGCTTTCTTT.

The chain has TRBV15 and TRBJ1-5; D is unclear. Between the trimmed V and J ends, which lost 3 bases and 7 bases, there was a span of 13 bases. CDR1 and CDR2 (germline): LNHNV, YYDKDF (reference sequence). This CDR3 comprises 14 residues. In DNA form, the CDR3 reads TGTGCCACCAGCAGTGGACGCACGGGACAGCCCCAGCATTTT. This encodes CATSSGRTGQPQHF.

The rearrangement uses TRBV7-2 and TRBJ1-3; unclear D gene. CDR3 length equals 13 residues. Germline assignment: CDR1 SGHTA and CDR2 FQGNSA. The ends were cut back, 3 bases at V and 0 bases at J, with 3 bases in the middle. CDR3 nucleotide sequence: TGTGCCAGCAGCTTGTACTCTGGAAACACCATATATTTT. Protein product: CASSLYSGNTIYF.

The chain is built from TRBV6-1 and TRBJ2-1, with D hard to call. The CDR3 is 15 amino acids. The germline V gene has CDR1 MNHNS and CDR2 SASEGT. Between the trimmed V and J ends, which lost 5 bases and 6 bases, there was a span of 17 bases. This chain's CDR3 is CASSPGSIGFNEQFF. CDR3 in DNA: TGTGCCAGCAGTCCCGGATCTATTGGGTTCAATGAGCAGTTCTTC.

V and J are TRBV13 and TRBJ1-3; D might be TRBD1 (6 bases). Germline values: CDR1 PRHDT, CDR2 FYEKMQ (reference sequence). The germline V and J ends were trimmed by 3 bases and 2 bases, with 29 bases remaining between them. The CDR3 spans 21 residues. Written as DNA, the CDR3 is TGTGCCAGCAGCTTCTACCTAATGCTCCCGGGACAAAAAGGGACTGGAAACACCATATATTTT. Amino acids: CASSFYLMLPGQKGTGNTIYF.

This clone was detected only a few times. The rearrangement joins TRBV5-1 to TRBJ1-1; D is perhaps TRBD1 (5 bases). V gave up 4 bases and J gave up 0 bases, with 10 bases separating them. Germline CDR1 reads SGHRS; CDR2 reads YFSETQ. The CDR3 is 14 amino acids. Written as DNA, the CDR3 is TGCGCCAGCAGCCCCGGGACGGTGAACACTGAAGCTTTCTTT. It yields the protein CASSPGTVNTEAFF.

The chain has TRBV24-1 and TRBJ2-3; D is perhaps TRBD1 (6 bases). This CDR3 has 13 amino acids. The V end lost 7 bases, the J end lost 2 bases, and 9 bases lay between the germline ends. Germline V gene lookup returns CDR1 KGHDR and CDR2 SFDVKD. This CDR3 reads CATRQGNTDTQYF. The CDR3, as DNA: TGTGCCACCAGACAGGGTAACACAGATACGCAGTATTTT.

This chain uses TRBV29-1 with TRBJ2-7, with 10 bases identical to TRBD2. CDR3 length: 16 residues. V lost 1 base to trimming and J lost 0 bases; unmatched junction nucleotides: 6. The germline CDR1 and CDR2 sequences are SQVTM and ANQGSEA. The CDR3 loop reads CSVEGLAGLSSYEQYF. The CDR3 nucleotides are TGCAGCGTTGAAGGACTAGCGGGCCTCAGCTCCTACGAGCAGTACTTC.

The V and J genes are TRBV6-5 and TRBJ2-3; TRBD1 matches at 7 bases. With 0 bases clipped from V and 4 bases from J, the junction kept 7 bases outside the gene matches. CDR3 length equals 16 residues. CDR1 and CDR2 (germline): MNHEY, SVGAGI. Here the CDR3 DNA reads TGTGCCAGCAGTTACTCGGGACAGAAGATGCCAGATACGCAGTATTTT. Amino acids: CASSYSGQKMPDTQYF.

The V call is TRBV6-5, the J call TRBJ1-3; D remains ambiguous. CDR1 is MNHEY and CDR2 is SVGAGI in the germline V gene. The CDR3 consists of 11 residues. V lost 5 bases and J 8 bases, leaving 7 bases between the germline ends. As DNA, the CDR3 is TGTGCCAGCAGTCGGCACGACACCATATATTTT. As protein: CASSRHDTIYF.

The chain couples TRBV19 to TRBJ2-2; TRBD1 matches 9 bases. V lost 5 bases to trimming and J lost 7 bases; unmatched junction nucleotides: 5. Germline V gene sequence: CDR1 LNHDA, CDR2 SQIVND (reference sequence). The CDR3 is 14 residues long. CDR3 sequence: CASSGTGFSGELFF. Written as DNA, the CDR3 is TGTGCCAGTAGTGGGACAGGGTTTAGCGGGGAGCTGTTTTTT.

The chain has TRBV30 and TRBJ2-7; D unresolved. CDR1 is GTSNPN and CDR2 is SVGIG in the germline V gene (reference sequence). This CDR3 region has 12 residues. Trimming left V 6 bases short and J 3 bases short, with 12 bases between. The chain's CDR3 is CACSHTYYEQYV. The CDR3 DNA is TGTGCCTGCTCCCACACCTACTACGAGCAGTACGTC.

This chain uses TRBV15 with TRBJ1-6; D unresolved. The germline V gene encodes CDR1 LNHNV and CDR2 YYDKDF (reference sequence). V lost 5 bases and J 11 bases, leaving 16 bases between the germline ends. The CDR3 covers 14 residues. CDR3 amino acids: CATSFLLGGAPLHF. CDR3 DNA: TGTGCCACCAGCTTTTTGCTCGGAGGAGCACCCCTCCACTTT.

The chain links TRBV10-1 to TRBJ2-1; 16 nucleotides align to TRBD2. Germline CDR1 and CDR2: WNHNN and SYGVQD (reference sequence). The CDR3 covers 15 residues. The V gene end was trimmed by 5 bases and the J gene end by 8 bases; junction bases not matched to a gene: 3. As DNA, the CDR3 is TGCGCCAGCAGTTCGGGACTAGCGGGAGGGGATGAGCAGTTCTTC. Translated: CASSSGLAGGDEQFF.

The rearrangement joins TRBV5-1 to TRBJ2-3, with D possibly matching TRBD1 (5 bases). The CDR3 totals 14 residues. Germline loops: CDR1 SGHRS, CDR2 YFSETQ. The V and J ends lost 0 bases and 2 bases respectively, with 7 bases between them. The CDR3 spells CASSLAQATDTQYF. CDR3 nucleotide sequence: TGCGCCAGCAGCTTGGCACAGGCCACAGATACGCAGTATTTT.

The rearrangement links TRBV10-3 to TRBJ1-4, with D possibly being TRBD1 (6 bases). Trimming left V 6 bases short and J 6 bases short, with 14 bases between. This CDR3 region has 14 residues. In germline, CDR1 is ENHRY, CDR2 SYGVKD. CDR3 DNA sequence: TGTGCCATCAGCCCCGGGGGCGGCCATGAAAAACTGTTTTTT. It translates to CAISPGGGHEKLFF.

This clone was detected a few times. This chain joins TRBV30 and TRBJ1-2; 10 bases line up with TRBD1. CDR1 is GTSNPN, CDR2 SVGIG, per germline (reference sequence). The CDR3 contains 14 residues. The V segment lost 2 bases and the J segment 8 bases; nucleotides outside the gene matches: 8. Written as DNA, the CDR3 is TGTGCCTGGAGTTTCTCCGGGACAGGGGTCGGCTACACCTTC. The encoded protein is CAWSFSGTGVGYTF.

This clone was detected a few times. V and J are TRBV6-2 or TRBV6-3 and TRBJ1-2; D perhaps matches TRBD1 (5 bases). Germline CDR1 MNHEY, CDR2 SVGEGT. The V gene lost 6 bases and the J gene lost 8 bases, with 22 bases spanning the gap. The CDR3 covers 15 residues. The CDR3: CASSVLKGNLWGYTF. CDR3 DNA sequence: TGTGCCAGCAGCGTCCTCAAGGGGAATCTGTGGGGCTACACCTTC.

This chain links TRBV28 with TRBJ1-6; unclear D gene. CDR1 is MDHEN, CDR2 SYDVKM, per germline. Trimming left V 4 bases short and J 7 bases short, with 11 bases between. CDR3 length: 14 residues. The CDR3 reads CASSSGYRNSPLHF. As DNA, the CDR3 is TGTGCCAGCAGTTCCGGGTATAGGAATTCACCCCTCCACTTT. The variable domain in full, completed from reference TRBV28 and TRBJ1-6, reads DVKVTQSSRYLVKRTGEKVFLECVQDMDHENMFWYRQDPGLGLRLIYFSYDVKMKEKGDIPEGYSVSREKKERFSLILESASTNQTSMYLCASSSGYRNSPLHFGNGTRLTVT.

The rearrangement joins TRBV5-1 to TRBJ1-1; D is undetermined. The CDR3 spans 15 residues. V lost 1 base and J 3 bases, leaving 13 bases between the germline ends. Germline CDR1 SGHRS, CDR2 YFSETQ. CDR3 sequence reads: CASSLFNMGDTEAFF. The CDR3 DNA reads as TGCGCCAGCAGCTTGTTTAACATGGGAGACACTGAAGCTTTCTTT. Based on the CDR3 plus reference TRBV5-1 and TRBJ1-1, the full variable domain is KAGVTQTPRYLIKTRGQQVTLSCSPISGHRSVSWYQQTPGQGLQFLFEYFSETQRNKGNFPGRFSGRQFSNSRSEMNVSTLELGDSALYLCASSLFNMGDTEAFFGQGTRLTVV.